The 21 T cell receptor beta chains reported below all come from one sample, sequenced in a study of shared T cell receptors in the human thymus. Clones were sequenced by immunoSEQ multiplex PCR, and TCRdb holds only the in-frame ones, with some missing. The repertoire holds about 610,000 clones, with 70% to 90% as singletons. A further study also used this sample, focusing on human thymus T cells.

Specimen: thymocytes. The receptors were sampled from a boy in the first two years of life with a congenital heart defect.

The CDR3 bases are TGTGCCACCAGCACTCCGGGACACATGGACCAAGAAAGTGTGGGAAAAGAGACCCAGTACTTC. Its translation is CATSTPGHMDQESVGKETQYF. The rearrangement uses TRBV15 and TRBJ2-5; maybe TRBD1 (6 bases). The CDR3 length is 21 residues. Trimming took 4 bases from V and 3 from J, leaving 33 bases between them. The germline CDR1 and CDR2 sequences are LNHNV and YYDKDF (reference sequence).

The rearrangement joins TRBV4-3 to TRBJ2-7; no clear D gene. The length of the CDR3 is 15 residues. V was pared by 0 bases and J by 3 bases, with 12 bases between. Germline values: CDR1 LGHNA, CDR2 YSLEER. The CDR3 nucleotides are TGCGCCAGCAGCCAAGATTCGCAGGCTGGCTACGAGCAGTACTTC. It specifies CASSQDSQAGYEQYF.

A few counts support this clone. The chain is built from TRBV14 and TRBJ2-7; 11 nucleotides align to TRBD2. Trimming took 10 bases from V and 4 from J; bases not matched to a gene: 9. Germline V gene sequence: CDR1 SGHDN, CDR2 FVKESK. The CDR3 is 14 residues long. CDR3 sequence reads: CATVLGTSGYEQYF. The CDR3 DNA reads TGTGCCACCGTCCTTGGGACTAGCGGATACGAGCAGTACTTC.

The chain is built from TRBV28 and TRBJ1-1, with a tentative D call TRBD1 (5 bases). Germline V gene sequence: CDR1 MDHEN, CDR2 SYDVKM. Trimming pared 3 bases from V and 1 base from J, leaving 12 bases between. This CDR3 region has 15 residues. The CDR3 DNA sequence: TGTGCCAGCAGTTTGGGGCCCGACGGGAACACTGAAGCTTTCTTT. This gives the protein CASSLGPDGNTEAFF.

The V call is TRBV2, the J call TRBJ2-1; TRBD2 matches at 10 bases. The CDR3 extends over 16 amino acids. Germline V CDR1 and CDR2: SNHLY, FYNNEI. V dropped 6 bases and J dropped 5; count of bases not matched to a gene: 10. The CDR3 region has the DNA TGTGCCAGCAGATGGGGGCTAGCGGGGGCACACAATGAGCAGTTCTTC. It encodes CASRWGLAGAHNEQFF.

This chain joins TRBV19 and TRBJ1-5, with D uncertain. CDR1 and CDR2 (germline): LNHDA, SQIVND (reference sequence). The length of the CDR3 is 14 residues. Between the trimmed V and J ends, which lost 6 bases and 0 bases, there was a span of 9 bases. This chain's CDR3 is CASSQWASNQPQHF. CDR3 coding DNA: TGTGCCAGTAGCCAGTGGGCTAGCAATCAGCCCCAGCATTTT. Complete variable domain (other parts from reference TRBV19 and TRBJ1-5): DGGITQSPKYLFRKEGQNVTLSCEQNLNHDAMYWYRQDPGQGLRLIYYSQIVNDFQKGDIAEGYSVSREKKESFPLTVTSAQKNPTAFYLCASSQWASNQPQHFGDGTRLSIL.

The rearrangement links TRBV4-3 to TRBJ1-4, with TRBD1 matching 8 bases. This CDR3 has 18 residues. Germline CDR1 is LGHNA and CDR2 is YSLEER. With 0 bases clipped from V and 4 bases from J, the junction kept 10 bases outside the gene matches. The CDR3 loop reads CASSQDSPKTGVNEKLFF. CDR3 coding DNA: TGCGCCAGCAGCCAAGATTCCCCGAAGACAGGGGTTAATGAAAAACTGTTTTTT.

This chain joins TRBV4-3 and TRBJ2-1; TRBD1 matches at 11 bases. Germline assignment: CDR1 LGHNA and CDR2 YSLEER. The CDR3 runs to 15 residues. Losses at the gene ends were 0 bases for V and 7 bases for J; bases not matched to a gene: 2. CDR3 DNA sequence: TGCGCCAGCAGCCAAGAGGGACAGGGGGTAAATGAGCAGTTCTTC. Its translation is CASSQEGQGVNEQFF.

V is TRBV11-2 and J is TRBJ1-1, with 7 bases aligning to TRBD1. V lost 5 bases to trimming and J lost 1 base; unmatched junction nucleotides: 4. Germline-derived CDR1 and CDR2 are SGHAT and FQNNGV. The length of the CDR3 is 14 residues. The CDR3 DNA reads TGTGCCAGCAGCCTGGGGACAGAGAACACTGAAGCTTTCTTT. Translating gives CASSLGTENTEAFF.

The genes are TRBV6-1 and TRBJ2-7, with TRBD1 matching 9 bases. CDR1 is MNHNS, CDR2 SASEGT, per germline. With 8 bases clipped from V and 6 bases from J, the junction kept 8 bases outside the gene matches. The CDR3 runs to 13 residues. The CDR3 region is CASSTGQGIEQYF. In nucleotides, the CDR3 is TGTGCCAGCTCCACCGGACAGGGGATCGAGCAGTACTTC.

The chain couples TRBV19 to TRBJ1-1, with unresolved D. The CDR3 runs 12 residues. Germline lookup yields CDR1 LNHDA and CDR2 SQIVND (reference sequence). V dropped 7 bases and J dropped 7 bases, with 13 bases sitting between them. CDR3 DNA: TGTGCCAGTAAGGTTGGAGGAGATGAAGCTTTCTTT. Translating it yields CASKVGGDEAFF. Complete variable domain (other parts from reference TRBV19 and TRBJ1-1): DGGITQSPKYLFRKEGQNVTLSCEQNLNHDAMYWYRQDPGQGLRLIYYSQIVNDFQKGDIAEGYSVSREKKESFPLTVTSAQKNPTAFYLCASKVGGDEAFFGQGTRLTVV.

The V and J genes are TRBV25-1 and TRBJ2-3; the D gene is possibly TRBD1 (6 bases). The CDR3 is made up of 15 amino acids. The V gene lost 5 bases and the J gene lost 5 bases, with 17 bases spanning the gap. CDR1 is MGHDK, CDR2 SYGVNS, per germline. CDR3 bases: TGTGCCAGCAGTCAGGGGTCAAGGGTAGAAGATACGCAGTATTTT. It codes for CASSQGSRVEDTQYF. Full variable domain (remainder filled in from reference TRBV25-1 and TRBJ2-3): EADIYQTPRYLVIGTGKKITLECSQTMGHDKMYWYQQDPGMELHLIHYSYGVNSTEKGDLSSESTVSRIRTEHFPLTLESARPSHTSQYLCASSQGSRVEDTQYFGPGTRLTVL.

The DNA for the CDR3 is TGTGCCAGCAACCCCTGGGACAGGATCCGCGAGCAGTACTTC. Translating it yields CASNPWDRIREQYF. The rearrangement links TRBV27 to TRBJ2-7; 8 bases agree with TRBD1. From germline, CDR1 is MNHEY and CDR2 SMNVEV (reference sequence). J was trimmed by 6 bases and V by 7 bases; bases with no gene match: 11. The CDR3 extends over 14 amino acids.

The CDR3 DNA reads TGTGCCAGCAGTAAACTCCCATTGACTAGCGGGAGGACAGATACGCAGTATTTT. It specifies CASSKLPLTSGRTDTQYF. V and J are TRBV27 and TRBJ2-3; 13 nucleotides align to TRBD2. V was clipped by 5 bases and J by 3 bases; unmatched bases: 11. Germline V gives CDR1 MNHEY, CDR2 SMNVEV (reference sequence). The CDR3 is 18 residues long.

The rearrangement links TRBV14 to TRBJ1-5, with TRBD1 matching over 9 bases. The CDR3 covers 18 residues. V lost 4 bases, J lost 3 bases, and 13 bases stayed unmatched. CDR1 SGHDN and CDR2 FVKESK come from the germline V gene. The DNA of the CDR3 is TGTGCCAGCAGCCTAACTTACTGGGACAGGGCACCCAATCAGCCCCAGCATTTT. Its translation is CASSLTYWDRAPNQPQHF.

The CDR3 reads CASSLVAGALSGRTRNEQFF. CDR3 DNA sequence: TGTGCCAGCAGCTTAGTTGCGGGGGCGTTAAGCGGGAGAACCAGGAATGAGCAGTTCTTC. V gene TRBV7-8 combines with J gene TRBJ2-1, with 8 nucleotides matching TRBD2. The J segment lost 7 bases and the V segment lost 1 base, leaving 21 bases of the junction unmatched. Germline V CDR1 and CDR2: SGHVS, FQNEAQ. This CDR3 comprises 20 residues.

Only a few counts were recorded for this clone. V usage is TRBV9 and J usage is TRBJ2-5; D is perhaps TRBD1 (5 bases). The length of the CDR3 is 16 residues. Between the trimmed V and J ends, which lost 2 bases and 3 bases, there was a span of 17 bases. CDR1 is SGDLS, CDR2 YYNGEE, per germline. The CDR3 is CASSVPVPGSEETQYF. The CDR3 DNA is TGTGCCAGCAGCGTCCCAGTACCAGGGTCGGAAGAGACCCAGTACTTC.

This clone occurred a few times. This rearrangement joins TRBV4-3 to TRBJ2-7; the match to TRBD2 covers 8 bases. The CDR3 extends over 16 amino acids. The germline V gene encodes CDR1 LGHNA and CDR2 YSLEER. V was clipped by 1 base and J by 0 bases; unmatched bases: 5. The CDR3 coding sequence is TGCGCCAGCAGCCAAGGACTAGCGTTGAGCTCCTACGAGCAGTACTTC. It is translated as CASSQGLALSSYEQYF.

The chain is built from TRBV7-2 and TRBJ2-1, with 7 bases matching TRBD1. Trimming cost V 3 bases and J 9 bases; bases outside gene matches: 5. This CDR3 is 13 amino acids long. Germline V gene data show CDR1 as SGHTA and CDR2 as FQGNSA. In DNA form, the CDR3 reads TGTGCCAGCAGCTTGGACAGACAGGGTGAGCAGTTCTTC. Translated: CASSLDRQGEQFF.

The chain links TRBV5-6 to TRBJ1-4; the D is unclear. CDR1 and CDR2 from the germline V gene are SGHDT and YYEEEE. V was shortened by 5 bases and J by 0 bases, with 17 bases between the two germline ends. This CDR3 contains 17 residues. CDR3: CASRAGLKRATNEKLFF. For the CDR3, the DNA is TGTGCCAGCAGGGCCGGACTGAAGCGAGCAACTAATGAAAAACTGTTTTTT.

The J gene is TRBJ2-5, the V gene TRBV6-1, with 8 positions matching TRBD1. V shed 2 bases, J shed 4 bases, and the junction held 15 bases outside the gene matches. The CDR3 sequence is 18 residues long. Germline CDR1 MNHNS, CDR2 SASEGT. CDR3 sequence: CASSELWGVRGRRETQYF. The CDR3 DNA reads TGTGCCAGCAGTGAACTTTGGGGGGTCAGGGGGCGCAGAGAGACCCAGTACTTC.